Following are 31 T cell receptor beta chains from one sample sequenced in a study of Ad26.COV2.S vaccination and SARS-CoV-2 variants. Produced via immunoSEQ multiplex PCR; TCRdb's table is partial and in-frame only. This table holds around 450,000 clones, more than 75% found once. Sample treatment: about 20 received Ad26.COV2.S at low or high dose, single or two shots; about 5 received placebo; per-sample allocation not given. Sample collection was performed on day 63 after the first vaccine or placebo injection. The sequencing here drew on peripheral blood, taken in a trial of Ad26.COV2.S vaccine versus placebo. Source of these receptors: a person between 18 and 59 years old who received the Ad26.COV2.S COVID-19 vaccine or a placebo.

This clone has a single count. The V call is TRBV5-5, the J call TRBJ1-5; a possible D gene is TRBD1 (6 bases). The CDR3 length is 17 residues. Trimming stripped 0 bases from V and 0 bases from J, with 13 bases between. CDR1 SGHKS and CDR2 YYEKEE come from the germline V gene (reference sequence). The chain's CDR3 is CASSLEGTLYSNQPQHF. The DNA for the CDR3 is TGTGCCAGCAGCTTGGAGGGGACACTTTATAGCAATCAGCCCCAGCATTTT.

Remarks on this clone: The sample holds other DNA sequences that translate to the same CDR3. This sequence joins TRBV29-1 and TRBJ1-1; 8 bases agree with TRBD1. Germline V gene lookup returns CDR1 SQVTM and CDR2 ANQGSEA. This CDR3 comprises 12 residues. V lost 7 bases and J lost 2; bases outside the gene matches: 3. CDR3 DNA: TGCAGCGCGGACAGGGAAAACACTGAAGCTTTCTTT. This translates into CSADRENTEAFF.

On this clone: The identical CDR3 is also encoded by other nucleotide sequences in the sample. The gene calls are TRBV5-1 and TRBJ2-2; 7 nucleotides match TRBD2. Unmatched junction bases numbered 3, after V lost 2 bases and J lost 2 bases. The CDR3 is 15 residues long. The germline V gene has CDR1 SGHRS and CDR2 YFSETQ. The CDR3 region has the DNA TGCGCCAGCAGCTTTACGGGGGGAAACACCGGGGAGCTGTTTTTT. It is translated as CASSFTGGNTGELFF.

The chain couples TRBV5-1 to TRBJ1-1; a weak D match, TRBD1 (5 bases). The CDR3 consists of 13 residues. The V and J ends lost 2 bases and 7 bases respectively, with 12 bases between them. Germline loops: CDR1 SGHRS, CDR2 YFSETQ. This CDR3 is CASSFTGFGEAFF. CDR3 DNA: TGCGCCAGCAGCTTTACAGGCTTCGGTGAAGCTTTCTTT.

The chain is built from TRBV7-2 and TRBJ2-5; no clear D gene. The CDR3 runs to 12 residues. V lost 3 bases and J 8 bases, leaving 10 bases between the germline ends. Germline lookup yields CDR1 SGHTA and CDR2 FQGNSA. The CDR3 region is CASSLGRTTQYF. CDR3 nucleotide sequence: TGTGCCAGCAGCTTGGGCCGAACAACCCAGTACTTC.

This clone appeared a few times. This chain joins TRBV3-1 (or the pseudogene TRBV3-2) and TRBJ1-3; D is perhaps TRBD1 (5 bases). The CDR3 totals 14 residues. V lost 5 bases and J 0 bases, leaving 8 bases between the germline ends. CDR1 LGHDT and CDR2 YNNKEL come from the germline V gene (reference sequence). CDR3 DNA sequence: TGTGCCAGCAGCAAAACAGGCTCTGGAAACACCATATATTTT. Amino acids: CASSKTGSGNTIYF.

V gene TRBV11-3 combines with J gene TRBJ2-7; D gene uncertain. V was clipped by 3 bases and J by 2 bases, with 2 bases between them. The CDR3 is 11 amino acids. Per the germline V gene, CDR1 is SGHNT and CDR2 is YENEEA. In DNA form, the CDR3 reads TGTGCCAGCAGCTTCCCCTACGAGCAGTACTTC. Translating gives CASSFPYEQYF.

The chain employs TRBV30 and TRBJ1-3; D may be TRBD1 (5 bases). Germline V gene sequence: CDR1 GTSNPN, CDR2 SVGIG (reference sequence). The CDR3 is 15 residues long. Trimming removed 0 bases at V and 2 bases at J, with 11 bases between. Here the CDR3 DNA reads TGTGCCTGGAGTGTACTCCGGGGGGCTGGAAACACCATATATTTT. The encoded protein is CAWSVLRGAGNTIYF.

CDR3 bases: TGTGCCACCAGCTCAGGACTAGCGGGTTCCAAAAACATTCAGTACTTC. It translates to CATSSGLAGSKNIQYF. This sequence joins TRBV27 and TRBJ2-4; 11 bases map to TRBD2. The CDR3 extends over 16 amino acids. V gave up 10 bases and J gave up 2 bases; unmatched junction bases: 10. Germline CDR1 MNHEY, CDR2 SMNVEV (reference sequence).

The chain couples TRBV10-3 to TRBJ1-4; 8 bases match TRBD1. Germline V gene data show CDR1 as ENHRY and CDR2 as SYGVKD. The CDR3 spans 14 residues. V shed 8 bases and J 6 bases; nucleotides not matched to a gene: 8. This chain's CDR3 is CAIGQGALDEKLFF. As DNA, the CDR3 is TGTGCCATCGGGCAGGGGGCTTTAGATGAAAAACTGTTTTTT.

This clone came up once. The V and J genes are TRBV3-1 (or the pseudogene TRBV3-2) and TRBJ2-3, with D perhaps TRBD1 (5 bases). The CDR3 sequence is 14 residues long. Trimming took off 7 bases at V and 1 base at J, with 12 bases between the two ends. The germline V gene has CDR1 LGHDT and CDR2 YNNKEL (reference sequence). CDR3 in DNA: TGTGCCAGCACCCTACAAGGGGGCACAGATACGCAGTATTTT. As protein: CASTLQGGTDTQYF.

The chain joins TRBV5-4 to TRBJ1-1; TRBD1 aligns across 7 bases. V was clipped by 2 bases and J by 3 bases; unmatched bases: 7. Germline CDR1 SGHNT, CDR2 YYREEE (reference sequence). CDR3 length: 15 residues. The CDR3 DNA reads TGTGCCAGCAGCTTCTCTCCCACAGGGGACACTGAAGCTTTCTTT. It encodes CASSFSPTGDTEAFF. Full variable domain (rest looked up from reference TRBV5-4 and TRBJ1-1): ETGVTQSPTHLIKTRGQQVTLRCSSQSGHNTVSWYQQALGQGPQFIFQYYREEENGRGNFPPRFSGLQFPNYSSELNVNALELDDSALYLCASSFSPTGDTEAFFGQGTRLTVV.

The J gene is TRBJ2-5, the V gene TRBV6-2 or TRBV6-3; D is perhaps TRBD1 or TRBD2 (5 bases each). The CDR3 runs 14 residues. V was shortened by 5 bases and J by 7 bases, with 17 bases between the two germline ends. The germline V gene encodes CDR1 MNHEY and CDR2 SVGEGT. CDR3 region: CASSDPGHGGTQYF. The CDR3 nucleotides are TGTGCCAGCAGTGACCCGGGGCACGGAGGGACCCAGTACTTC.

V is TRBV5-1 and J is TRBJ2-3; perhaps TRBD1 as D (6 bases). The CDR3 sequence is 14 residues long. The V gene's germline CDR1 is SGHRS and CDR2 YFSETQ. V lost 3 bases and J lost 2, with 10 bases in between. This CDR3 reads CASSSGDLTDTQYF. CDR3 DNA sequence: TGCGCCAGCAGCTCAGGGGACCTCACAGATACGCAGTATTTT.

The V and J genes are TRBV28 and TRBJ1-2; D call uncertain. The CDR3 extends over 12 amino acids. The V end was cut by 2 bases, the J end by 3 bases, with 4 bases between. Germline V CDR1 and CDR2: MDHEN, SYDVKM. CDR3 region: CASSLGYYGYTF. Written as DNA, the CDR3 is TGTGCCAGCAGTTTAGGGTACTATGGCTACACCTTC.

The chain links TRBV4-2 to TRBJ1-1; possibly TRBD1 for D (5 bases). Trimming pared 4 bases from V and 1 base from J, leaving 10 bases between. Germline assignment: CDR1 LGHNA and CDR2 YNFKEQ. The CDR3 spans 14 residues. In DNA, the CDR3 is TGTGCCAGCAGCCTCAAAACAGGGAACACTGAAGCTTTCTTT. Encoded protein: CASSLKTGNTEAFF.

The chain couples TRBV11-3 to TRBJ2-1; 8 bases agree with TRBD2. V trimming: 3 bases; J trimming: 1 base; junction bases outside the gene matches: 2. The CDR3 is made up of 15 amino acids. Per germline, CDR1 SGHNT and CDR2 YENEEA. As DNA, the CDR3 is TGTGCCAGCAGCTTTGCGGGGGGTTCCTACAATGAGCAGTTCTTC. Its translation: CASSFAGGSYNEQFF.

V usage is TRBV7-2 and J usage is TRBJ1-5, with unresolved D. The CDR3 consists of 15 residues. Trimming took 1 base from V and 4 from J, leaving 11 bases between them. Germline V lookup: CDR1 SGHTA, CDR2 FQGNSA. The CDR3 coding sequence is TGTGCCAGCAGCTTAGGGGTGGACGGGAATCAGCCCCAGCATTTT. It is translated as CASSLGVDGNQPQHF.

The CDR3 nucleotides are TGTGCCAGCAGGCGAGGACATTTTTCTCCCTACGAGCAGTACTTC. Its protein product is CASRRGHFSPYEQYF. V usage is TRBV6-5 and J usage is TRBJ2-7; D might be TRBD1 (5 bases). The CDR3 is 15 amino acids. Germline V gene sequence: CDR1 MNHEY, CDR2 SVGAGI. V was clipped by 6 bases and J by 2 bases, with 17 bases between them.

J is TRBJ2-4 and V is TRBV5-4; maybe TRBD2 (6 bases). CDR1 and CDR2 from the germline V gene are SGHNT and YYREEE (reference sequence). Trimming removed 4 bases at V and 1 base at J, with 12 bases between. This CDR3 region has 15 residues. In DNA form, the CDR3 reads TGTGCCAGCAGCCACGGCGCGGGGGCCAAAAACATTCAGTACTTC. As protein: CASSHGAGAKNIQYF.

V usage is TRBV11-3 and J usage is TRBJ2-1; TRBD2 might be the D (6 bases). Germline V gene sequence: CDR1 SGHNT, CDR2 YENEEA. CDR3 length equals 15 residues. Trimming removed 0 bases at V and 7 bases at J, with 13 bases between. CDR3 protein: CASSLDFMGLNEQFF. Here the CDR3 DNA reads TGTGCCAGCAGCTTAGATTTCATGGGACTTAATGAGCAGTTCTTC.

J is TRBJ2-5 and V is TRBV7-2; 8 bases are shared with TRBD2. J gave up 5 bases and V 6 bases, and 8 bases lay outside the gene matches. Germline V CDR1 and CDR2: SGHTA, FQGNSA. This CDR3 region has 14 residues. The CDR3 region has the DNA TGTGCCAGCAGTCTCGGGGGGGATGCGGAGACCCAGTACTTC. Translating it yields CASSLGGDAETQYF.

The V and J genes are TRBV27 and TRBJ1-5; unclear D gene. V lost 3 bases to trimming and J lost 7 bases, with 10 bases between them. Germline V CDR1 and CDR2: MNHEY, SMNVEV (reference sequence). The CDR3 sequence is 13 residues long. The DNA for the CDR3 is TGTGCCAGCAGTTTTACGGGGTCCCAGCCCCAGCATTTT. It specifies CASSFTGSQPQHF.

The genes are TRBV9 and TRBJ1-5; TRBD1 agrees at 12 bases. Germline trimming cut 5 bases from V and 6 bases from J; bases unmatched to any gene: 6. The CDR3 spans 15 residues. From germline, CDR1 is SGDLS and CDR2 YYNGEE. CDR3 nucleotides: TGTGCCAGCAGTCGGGGACAGGGGGCGCGTCAGCCCCAGCATTTT. Its translation is CASSRGQGARQPQHF.

The chain employs TRBV6-2 or TRBV6-3 and TRBJ2-3; TRBD2 might be the D (6 bases). The CDR3 is made up of 16 amino acids. Germline CDR1 MNHEY, CDR2 SVGEGT. Trimming pared 4 bases from V and 1 base from J, leaving 15 bases between. CDR3 sequence: CASSSSPGLRTDTQYF. In DNA form, the CDR3 reads TGTGCCAGCAGTTCCTCTCCGGGACTTCGCACAGATACGCAGTATTTT.

This clone was seen just once. The sample carries other DNA sequences with the same CDR3. V gene TRBV20-1 combines with J gene TRBJ2-7; 8 bases are shared with TRBD1. Germline lookup yields CDR1 DFQATT and CDR2 SNEGSKA (reference sequence). V was clipped by 6 bases and J by 2 bases; unmatched bases: 0. The CDR3 has 11 residues. The CDR3 DNA reads as TGCAGTGCCAGGGGGCCCTACGAGCAGTACTTC. This gives the protein CSARGPYEQYF.

This clone is a singleton in its sample. V and J are TRBV4-2 and TRBJ2-2; 8 nucleotides align to TRBD2. Germline values: CDR1 LGHNA, CDR2 YNFKEQ. V was pared by 4 bases and J by 4 bases, with 5 bases of the junction left unmatched. CDR3 length: 15 residues. The CDR3, as DNA: TGTGCCAGCAGCCTCGGCGGACTAGCCACCGGGGAGCTGTTTTTT. This translates into CASSLGGLATGELFF.

The chain combines TRBV7-9 with TRBJ1-1; D remains unclear. V was trimmed by 8 bases and J by 8 bases, leaving 9 bases between them. The CDR3 loop spans 10 amino acids. CDR1 SEHNR and CDR2 FQNEAQ come from the germline V gene (reference sequence). CDR3 in amino acids: CASWNGEAFF. The DNA for the CDR3 is TGTGCCAGCTGGAACGGGGAAGCTTTCTTT.

The J gene is TRBJ2-5, the V gene TRBV5-1, with TRBD1 matching over 7 bases. The CDR3 has 14 residues. V shed 2 bases and J 5 bases; nucleotides not matched to a gene: 6. Germline CDR1 and CDR2: SGHRS and YFSETQ. The CDR3 sequence is CASSFKGAVETQYF. In nucleotides, the CDR3 is TGCGCCAGCAGCTTTAAGGGGGCGGTTGAGACCCAGTACTTC.

The chain couples TRBV27 to TRBJ1-6, with a possible D match to TRBD1 (5 bases). The CDR3 length is 16 residues. Germline V gene data show CDR1 as MNHEY and CDR2 as SMNVEV (reference sequence). The V end was cut by 7 bases, the J end by 3 bases, with 16 bases between. CDR3 region: CASTSAGTVYNSPLHF. The CDR3 DNA reads as TGTGCCAGCACCTCGGCAGGGACGGTCTATAATTCACCCCTCCACTTT.

This sequence joins TRBV7-2 and TRBJ1-6; 9 bases are shared with TRBD1. CDR3 length: 15 amino acids. The V gene end was trimmed by 7 bases and the J gene end by 6 bases; junction bases not matched to a gene: 7. The V gene's germline CDR1 is SGHTA and CDR2 FQGNSA. The CDR3 region is CASKQTGGRNSPLHF. CDR3 DNA: TGTGCCAGCAAACAAACAGGGGGCCGTAATTCACCCCTCCACTTT.